The 21 T cell receptor beta chains in this list originate from one sample, sequenced in a study of neoadjuvant anti-PD-1 for oral cavity cancer. Data came from immunoSEQ multiplex PCR; TCRdb stores just in-frame clones and leaves some out. The table shows about 23,000 clones, with about 25% occurring only once. The sample's time point: after neoadjuvant nivolumab, at surgical resection. This specimen was tumor tissue, taken after nivolumab (anti-PD-1) treatment. The receptors shown here come from a person between 35 and 79 years old with oral cavity squamous cell carcinoma.

The V call is TRBV11-2, the J call TRBJ2-3; either TRBD1 or TRBD2 may supply D (5 bases each). The CDR3 covers 16 residues. Germline V gene sequence: CDR1 SGHAT, CDR2 FQNNGV. Trimming removed 2 bases at V and 7 bases at J, with 19 bases between. The CDR3 is CASSLLGDALFNTQYF. Written as DNA, the CDR3 is TGTGCCAGCAGCTTATTGGGGGATGCCCTGTTCAATACGCAGTATTTT.

This chain connects TRBV27 to TRBJ1-3, with 10 bases that match TRBD1. V gave up 6 bases and J gave up 4 bases; unmatched junction bases: 15. The CDR3 has 18 amino acids. Germline assignment: CDR1 MNHEY and CDR2 SMNVEV (reference sequence). The CDR3 sequence: CASSTTRDRGRGGNTIYF. CDR3 sequence (DNA): TGTGCCAGCAGCACCACGCGCGACAGGGGGCGAGGCGGAAACACCATATATTTT.

The gene calls are TRBV9 and TRBJ1-6; D is possibly TRBD1 (6 bases). This CDR3 spans 16 amino acids. Germline CDR1 SGDLS, CDR2 YYNGEE. Trimming stripped 3 bases from V and 8 bases from J, with 18 bases between. CDR3 residues: CASSAPPRGGDSPLHF. The CDR3 DNA is TGTGCCAGCAGCGCTCCACCAAGGGGGGGAGATTCACCCCTCCACTTT.

This clone was counted only a few times. The chain uses TRBV6-5 and TRBJ2-3; 8 bases fit TRBD2. This CDR3 contains 14 residues. The junction had 4 bases not matched to a gene; V was cut back by 6 bases and J by 2 bases. Germline lookup yields CDR1 MNHEY and CDR2 SVGAGI. The CDR3 sequence: CASRVAGPTDTQYF. CDR3 nucleotides: TGTGCCAGCAGAGTAGCGGGACCCACAGATACGCAGTATTTT.

The sample holds a few counts of this clone. The chain uses TRBV27 and TRBJ1-2, with D uncertain. V was trimmed by 5 bases and J by 5 bases, leaving 15 bases between them. Germline V gene sequence: CDR1 MNHEY, CDR2 SMNVEV (reference sequence). This CDR3 spans 14 amino acids. CDR3 sequence (DNA): TGTGCCAGCAGTCCCCATTGGGCAGCTTATGGCTACACCTTC. This gives the protein CASSPHWAAYGYTF.

This clone is categorized as large. The J gene is TRBJ2-2, the V gene TRBV6-6, with D unclear. Deletions cut 9 bases from V and 8 bases from J, with 10 bases between. Germline-derived CDR1 and CDR2 are MNHNY and SVGAGI (reference sequence). This CDR3 is built from 11 residues. The CDR3: CASYAVGELFF. The CDR3 DNA sequence: TGTGCCAGTTACGCCGTTGGGGAGCTGTTTTTT.

This clone is medium-sized within its sample. V is TRBV4-1 and J is TRBJ1-1; D uncertain. The germline V gene has CDR1 MGHRA and CDR2 YSYEKL. This CDR3 has 13 residues. V shed 1 base and J shed 1 base, with 4 bases lying between them. The CDR3: CASSQAPNTEAFF. The CDR3 DNA reads as TGCGCCAGCAGCCAAGCGCCGAACACTGAAGCTTTCTTT.

V usage is TRBV19 and J usage is TRBJ2-5, with 8 bases identical to TRBD2. The CDR3 has 15 amino acids. Trimming at V came to 5 bases and at J to 4 bases, leaving 9 bases not matched to a gene. Germline CDR1 LNHDA, CDR2 SQIVND (reference sequence). CDR3 in amino acids: CASSVNFRGGETQYF. The DNA of the CDR3 is TGTGCCAGTAGTGTCAACTTCCGGGGGGGAGAGACCCAGTACTTC.

The CDR3 loop is CASSLGGFGAYEQYF. The CDR3 DNA is TGTGCCAGCAGCTTAGGAGGGTTCGGAGCCTACGAGCAGTACTTC. The V gene is TRBV7-2, the J gene TRBJ2-7; D perhaps matches TRBD2 (5 bases). V was trimmed by 1 base and J by 2 bases, leaving 12 bases between them. Germline-derived CDR1 and CDR2 are SGHTA and FQGNSA. The CDR3 length is 15 residues.

The chain links TRBV5-6 to TRBJ1-6; maybe TRBD1 (6 bases). V lost 1 base to trimming and J lost 9 bases, with 8 bases between them. The CDR3 consists of 13 residues. Germline CDR1 reads SGHDT; CDR2 reads YYEEEE. The CDR3 spells CASSLTGISPLHF. The CDR3 coding sequence is TGTGCCAGCAGCTTGACAGGGATTTCACCCCTCCACTTT.

This clone has a single count. This CDR3 is also generated by other DNA sequences in the sample. The chain employs TRBV9 and TRBJ2-1; D is unclear. V was shortened by 0 bases and J by 2 bases, with 9 bases between the two germline ends. This CDR3 contains 15 residues. Looked up from germline, CDR1 is SGDLS and CDR2 is YYNGEE. The CDR3 here is CASSVGGSTYNEQFF. The CDR3, as DNA: TGTGCCAGCAGCGTAGGAGGTTCAACCTACAATGAGCAGTTCTTC.

V and J are TRBV10-3 and TRBJ1-1; TRBD1 agrees at 11 bases. CDR1 and CDR2 from the germline V gene are ENHRY and SYGVKD. The CDR3 has 14 amino acids. After removal of 6 bases from V and 6 bases from J, the junction contained 6 bases not matched to a gene. Written as DNA, the CDR3 is TGTGCCATCAGACGGACAGGGGGCGAGTCTGAAGCTTTCTTT. Translated, it gives CAIRRTGGESEAFF.

CDR3 in DNA: TGTGCCAGCAGCACCGAACCGGGACAGGGGGCGAGAGGCTACACCTTC. Protein sequence: CASSTEPGQGARGYTF. The chain is built from TRBV7-3 and TRBJ1-2; 12 bases map to TRBD1. The CDR3 consists of 16 residues. Germline CDR1 reads SGHTA; CDR2 reads FQGTGA. The V gene end was trimmed by 5 bases and the J gene end by 8 bases; junction bases not matched to a gene: 12.

This clone was seen a few times. The V call is TRBV5-6, the J call TRBJ2-1; 7 nucleotides match TRBD1. CDR1 and CDR2 from the germline V gene are SGHDT and YYEEEE. The trim removed 8 bases at V and 5 bases at J, leaving 10 bases unmatched. The CDR3 is made up of 14 amino acids. CDR3 protein: CASYLTGPNNEQFF. The CDR3 bases are TGTGCCAGTTACCTGACAGGGCCGAACAATGAGCAGTTCTTC.

This clone occurred a few times. The V call is TRBV29-1, the J call TRBJ1-2, with no clear D. The CDR3 is made up of 11 amino acids. V was trimmed by 5 bases and J by 2 bases, leaving 6 bases between them. Per germline, CDR1 SQVTM and CDR2 ANQGSEA. CDR3 loop: CSVRWNYGYTF. The CDR3 DNA sequence: TGCAGCGTTCGATGGAACTATGGCTACACCTTC.

The V gene is TRBV2, the J gene TRBJ1-3, with D possibly matching TRBD1 (6 bases). CDR3 length: 15 residues. Trimming left V 1 base short and J 4 bases short, with 11 bases between. Per the germline V gene, CDR1 is SNHLY and CDR2 is FYNNEI. The CDR3 loop reads CASSEGGAGGNTIYF. In nucleotides, the CDR3 is TGTGCCAGCAGTGAAGGGGGGGCAGGAGGAAACACCATATATTTT.

This clone was counted many times. The V call is TRBV19, the J call TRBJ2-7, with 10 bases aligning to TRBD2. The V gene's germline CDR1 is LNHDA and CDR2 SQIVND (reference sequence). The trim removed 6 bases at V and 2 bases at J, leaving 1 base unmatched. The CDR3 has 13 amino acids. The CDR3 reads CASRLAGTYEQYF. CDR3 bases: TGTGCCAGTAGACTAGCGGGAACCTACGAGCAGTACTTC.

The chain employs TRBV7-8 and TRBJ2-7; 10 nucleotides line up with TRBD2. There are 16 residues in the CDR3. Germline CDR1 reads SGHVS; CDR2 reads FQNEAQ. Trimming cost V 5 bases and J 4 bases; bases outside gene matches: 11. The CDR3 DNA is TGTGCCAGCAGCCCCTATCTAGCGGGAGTCTTTTACGAGCAGTACTTC. This sequence encodes CASSPYLAGVFYEQYF.

This chain uses TRBV6-6 with TRBJ2-1, with 7 bases aligning to TRBD2. Trimming at V came to 5 bases and at J to 13 bases, leaving 11 bases not matched to a gene. The CDR3 is 13 amino acids. CDR1 is MNHNY, CDR2 SVGAGI, per germline (reference sequence). The CDR3 nucleotides are TGTGCCAGCAGTAATACGGCGGGGGACCTTCAGTTCTTC. Translating it yields CASSNTAGDLQFF.

This sequence joins TRBV11-3 and TRBJ2-1; a weak D match, TRBD2 (5 bases). The CDR3 is 13 amino acids. Looked up from germline, CDR1 is SGHNT and CDR2 is YENEEA. Trimming took off 3 bases at V and 4 bases at J, with 7 bases between the two ends. The CDR3 reads CASSFGGYNEQFF. The CDR3, as DNA: TGTGCCAGCAGCTTTGGCGGGTACAATGAGCAGTTCTTC.

This clone appeared a few times. V is TRBV5-1 and J is TRBJ2-7; D is undetermined. V was trimmed by 0 bases and J by 7 bases, leaving 17 bases between them. This CDR3 comprises 15 residues. The germline gives CDR1 SGHRS, CDR2 YFSETQ. The CDR3: CASSLDPTIPGEQYF. DNA for the CDR3: TGCGCCAGCAGCTTGGACCCAACCATCCCGGGTGAGCAGTACTTC.